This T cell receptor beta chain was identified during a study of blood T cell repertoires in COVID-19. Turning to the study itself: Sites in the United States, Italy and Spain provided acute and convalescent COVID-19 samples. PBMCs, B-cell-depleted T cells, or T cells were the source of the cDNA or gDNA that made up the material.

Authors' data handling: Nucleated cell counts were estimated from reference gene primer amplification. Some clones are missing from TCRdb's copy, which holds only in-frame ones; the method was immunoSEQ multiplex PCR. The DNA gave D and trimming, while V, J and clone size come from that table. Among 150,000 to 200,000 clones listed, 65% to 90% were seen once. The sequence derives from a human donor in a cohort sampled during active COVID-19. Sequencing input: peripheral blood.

The CDR3 sequence is CASSSKPDRTYEQYF. CDR3 DNA sequence: TGTGCCAGCAGCTCTAAGCCCGACAGAACCTACGAGCAGTACTTC. The chain recombines TRBV7-8 with TRBJ2-7; D may be TRBD1 (5 bases). The ends were cut back, 4 bases at V and 2 bases at J, with 15 bases in the middle. Per germline, CDR1 SGHVS and CDR2 FQNEAQ. The CDR3 extends over 15 amino acids. Complete variable domain (other parts from reference TRBV7-8 and TRBJ2-7): GAGVSQSPRYKVAKRGQDVALRCDPISGHVSLFWYQQALGQGPEFLTYFQNEAQLDKSGLPSDRFFAERPEGSVSTLKIQRTQQEDSAVYLCASSSKPDRTYEQYFGPGTRLTVT.